This paragraph covers one T cell receptor beta chain sequence. The sample comes from a study of Ad26.COV2.S vaccination and SARS-CoV-2 variants. Study at large: The vaccine Ad26.COV2.S was put into the muscle once, or twice with 56 days between.

Documented treatment: some 20 received Ad26.COV2.S at low or high dose, single or two shots; several received placebo; per-sample allocation not given. At day 63 after the first vaccine or placebo injection, samples were drawn. Here immunoSEQ multiplex PCR was the method, and the copy in TCRdb shows in-frame clones only, minus some. The table lists hundreds of thousands of clones, about 87% of them singletons. V was pared by 0 bases and J by 0 bases, with 2 bases of the junction left unmatched. The CDR3 runs 15 residues. Germline CDR1 is SGHRS and CDR2 is YFSETQ. The TCR was taken from a person aged 18-60 years who received the Ad26.COV2.S COVID-19 vaccine or a placebo. The sequencing here drew on peripheral blood, taken in a trial of Ad26.COV2.S vaccine versus placebo. This chain uses TRBV5-1 with TRBJ1-2; 7 positions match TRBD1. DNA of the CDR3: TGCGCCAGCAGCTTGGGACAGGGAGCTAACTATGGCTACACCTTC. This translates into CASSLGQGANYGYTF.